This TCR beta chain was obtained from a study of blood T cell repertoires in COVID-19. Study context: COVID-19 samples collected from the United States, Italy and Spain covered acute and convalescent phases. Sources were T cells, B-cell-depleted T cells, or PBMCs; the material itself was cDNA or gDNA.

Seattle researchers signed up patients amid active infection and tracked them longitudinally. In germline, CDR1 is SSHAT, CDR2 FNYEAQ (reference sequence). The CDR3 covers 15 residues. The ends were cut back, 3 bases at V and 2 bases at J, with 13 bases in the middle. Under the authors' procedure: Counts of nucleated cells, estimated from reference gene primer amplification, were obtained. Measured with immunoSEQ multiplex PCR; TCRdb has only the in-frame clones, and not every one. V and J calls and clone size are as listed in that table; D and trimming were resolved from the DNA. The sample lists 250,000 to 300,000 clones, 91% occurring once.

The rearrangement joins TRBV7-7 to TRBJ2-5; D not resolved. Sequencing was performed on peripheral blood. The TCR sequence derives from a young woman with COVID-19, enrolled during active disease. In DNA form, the CDR3 reads TGTGCCAGCAGCTTGGAGCTCGGGTTACAAGAGACCCAGTACTTC. The encoded protein is CASSLELGLQETQYF.